This T cell receptor beta chain is drawn from a study of shared clonotypes between healthy human individuals. This table comes from immunoSEQ multiplex PCR, and its TCRdb copy is limited to in-frame clones, with some not included. This table holds about 700,000 clones, roughly 94% found once. This clone was recorded once. Naive CD8 cells lacked CD45RO and underwent positive selection for CCR7, leaving out terminally differentiated effector memory CD45RA+ cells. This CDR3 has 16 residues. V lost 3 bases and J 0 bases, leaving 14 bases between the germline ends. CDR1 and CDR2 (germline): SGHRS, YFSETQ. Sequenced material: naive CD8+ T cells sorted from blood. The gene calls are TRBV5-1 and TRBJ2-3; D possibly corresponds to TRBD1 (7 bases). The TCR comes from a man aged 30 to 39 in good health. The chain's CDR3 is CASSWGDSPSTDTQYF. The CDR3 DNA is TGCGCCAGCAGCTGGGGGGACAGCCCTAGCACAGATACGCAGTATTTT.